This T cell receptor beta chain was captured by sequencing in a study of blood T cell repertoires in COVID-19. V lost 6 bases and J lost 2; bases outside the gene matches: 4. The CDR3 extends over 15 amino acids. CDR1 is MNHEY and CDR2 is SVGAGI in the germline V gene. Clones were read by immunoSEQ multiplex PCR, and TCRdb kept only the in-frame ones, dropping some. The sample gives 350,000 to 400,000 clones, roughly nine tenths of which show up once; 2.5% to 3% is in the top ten. The specimen sequenced was PBMCs or T cells enriched from blood (not recorded which). This sequence originates from a woman aged 25-40 years who had recovered from COVID-19. This chain uses TRBV6-5 with TRBJ1-3; 10 bases align to TRBD1. The CDR3 nucleotides are TGTGCCAGCAGCCGACAGGGGGCGGCTGGAAACACCATATATTTT. This codes for CASSRQGAAGNTIYF.